The present entry profiles one T cell receptor (beta chain) with its context. With 5 bases removed from V and 6 bases from J, the gap between germline ends came to 10 bases. The CDR3 contains 12 residues. The germline CDR1 and CDR2 sequences are SGHVS and FQNEAQ. This sample is part of a study of OX40 agonist ivuxolimab in advanced cancers. Across the study: Patients were dosed intravenously with ivuxolimab at 0.01 to 10 mg/kg every 2 weeks. Allowance was made for prior anti-PD-1, anti-PD-L1 or anti-CTLA-4 therapy, and approximately 40% had some.

Repertoires were generated with immunoSEQ multiplex PCR, while TCRdb's copy carries only in-frame clones and drops some. This sample yields approximately 45,000 clones, of which around 82% are seen a single time; around 2.1% belongs to the top ten. The cohort excluded patients with autoimmune disease history or systemic immunosuppression. The V call is TRBV7-8, the J call TRBJ1-1; D not certain. The source of this sequence is an adult with an advanced solid tumor such as melanoma, head and neck, liver or kidney cancer. The sample consisted of CD4+ or CD8+ T cells sorted from blood, taken in a trial of the OX40 agonist ivuxolimab. As DNA, the CDR3 is TGTGCCAGCAGCGCCCCATACTCTGAAGCTTTCTTT. Its translation: CASSAPYSEAFF.